The next 16 T cell receptor beta chains were all read from a single sample in a study of blood T cell repertoires in COVID-19. Some clones are missing from TCRdb's copy, which holds only in-frame ones; the method was immunoSEQ multiplex PCR. The top ten clones hold about 1% of a sample with fewer than 250,000 clones, more than 85% of them seen once. The source material was peripheral blood. Receptors were obtained from a man aged 25 to 40 with acute or convalescent COVID-19.

This clone was observed a single time. The CDR3 DNA is TGTGCCAGCAGTGTCGAAGGGGCGTCGTATAATTCACCCCTCCACTTT. Protein: CASSVEGASYNSPLHF. The chain recombines TRBV2 with TRBJ1-6; D is perhaps TRBD1 (5 bases). CDR1 and CDR2 (germline): SNHLY, FYNNEI. CDR3 length: 16 amino acids. V was pared by 4 bases and J by 4 bases, with 14 bases between.

The genes are TRBV5-1 and TRBJ2-3, with 16 nucleotides matching TRBD2. CDR3 size: 19 residues. CDR1 is SGHRS, CDR2 YFSETQ, per germline. V lost 5 bases and J lost 0; bases outside the gene matches: 9. The CDR3 spells CASRTGTSGGVGSTDTQYF. CDR3 bases: TGCGCCAGCAGAACCGGGACTAGCGGGGGGGTCGGTAGCACAGATACGCAGTATTTT.

V and J are TRBV9 and TRBJ2-1, with 14 positions matching TRBD2. Trimming cost V 4 bases and J 7 bases; bases outside gene matches: 7. This CDR3 has 16 residues. The germline V gene encodes CDR1 SGDLS and CDR2 YYNGEE. In nucleotides, the CDR3 is TGTGCCAGCAGCACCCGACTAGCGGGAGGGGGTAATGAGCAGTTCTTC. Encoded protein: CASSTRLAGGGNEQFF.

The rearrangement links TRBV24-1 to TRBJ2-1; TRBD1 aligns across 8 bases. V trimming: 4 bases; J trimming: 7 bases; junction bases outside the gene matches: 8. CDR3 length: 15 amino acids. The germline CDR1 and CDR2 sequences are KGHDR and SFDVKD. The CDR3 DNA reads TGTGCCACCAGTGAATCCGGGACAGGCGGAAATGAGCAGTTCTTC. Protein: CATSESGTGGNEQFF.

This rearrangement joins TRBV6-5 to TRBJ2-7; a possible D gene is TRBD2 (5 bases). The CDR3 is 15 amino acids. The germline V gene encodes CDR1 MNHEY and CDR2 SVGAGI. Trimming left V 7 bases short and J 2 bases short, with 18 bases between. The CDR3 coding sequence is TGTGCCAGCAAGGAGGATCCGGCCACGACCTACGAGCAGTACTTC. It yields the protein CASKEDPATTYEQYF.

This chain joins TRBV28 and TRBJ1-5; D is possibly TRBD1 (6 bases). The length of the CDR3 is 18 residues. CDR1 and CDR2 from the germline V gene are MDHEN and SYDVKM. V lost 2 bases and J lost 2, with 19 bases in between. CDR3 DNA: TGTGCCAGCAGTTTACAACAGGGTGGTAGAGTAGGCAATCAGCCCCAGCATTTT. Its translation: CASSLQQGGRVGNQPQHF. Variable domain in full (rest from reference TRBV28 and TRBJ1-5): DVKVTQSSRYLVKRTGEKVFLECVQDMDHENMFWYRQDPGLGLRLIYFSYDVKMKEKGDIPEGYSVSREKKERFSLILESASTNQTSMYLCASSLQQGGRVGNQPQHFGDGTRLSIL.

J is TRBJ2-1 and V is TRBV18; 7 nucleotides line up with TRBD2. This CDR3 is 16 amino acids long. Looked up from germline, CDR1 is KGHSH and CDR2 is LQKENI. V lost 3 bases, J lost 6 bases, and 11 bases stayed unmatched. The CDR3 DNA is TGTGCCAGCTCACCCTCAACTAGCGTGATATTCAATGAGCAGTTCTTC. Residues: CASSPSTSVIFNEQFF. Together with reference TRBV18 and TRBJ2-1, the CDR3 gives the full variable domain: NAGVMQNPRHLVRRRGQEARLRCSPMKGHSHVYWYRQLPEEGLKFMVYLQKENIIDESGMPKERFSAEFPKEGPSILRIQQVVRGDSAAYFCASSPSTSVIFNEQFFGPGTRLTVL.

Only a few counts were recorded for this clone. This chain connects TRBV14 to TRBJ1-3; a possible D gene is TRBD1 (6 bases). Germline V CDR1 and CDR2: SGHDN, FVKESK. Trimming removed 2 bases at V and 2 bases at J, with 7 bases between. There are 14 residues in the CDR3. CDR3 DNA: TGTGCCAGCAGCCAACAGGGGACTGGAAACACCATATATTTT. This codes for CASSQQGTGNTIYF.

J is TRBJ1-1 and V is TRBV3-1 (or the pseudogene TRBV3-2); D may be TRBD1 (5 bases). The CDR3 extends over 12 amino acids. Germline assignment: CDR1 LGHDT and CDR2 YNNKEL (reference sequence). V was shortened by 1 base and J by 8 bases, with 8 bases between the two germline ends. In nucleotides, the CDR3 is TGTGCCAGCAGCCAAGGCGACAGAGAAGCTTTCTTT. Protein product: CASSQGDREAFF.

This rearrangement joins TRBV2 to TRBJ1-5; 9 bases agree with TRBD1. CDR3 length: 15 amino acids. Germline V gene lookup returns CDR1 SNHLY and CDR2 FYNNEI. V shed 3 bases and J 7 bases; nucleotides not matched to a gene: 7. The CDR3 coding sequence is TGTGCCAGCAGTGAGGATGGACAGGGGAGCCAGCCCCAGCATTTT. Protein: CASSEDGQGSQPQHF.

This chain uses TRBV4-1 with TRBJ1-4; 8 bases are shared with TRBD1. Germline CDR1 reads MGHRA; CDR2 reads YSYEKL. V shed 1 base and J 2 bases; nucleotides not matched to a gene: 12. CDR3 length: 19 amino acids. CDR3 DNA: TGCGCCAGCAGCCAAGGTATCAGGGGGCGAAAAGAGACTAATGAAAAACTGTTTTTT. Protein sequence: CASSQGIRGRKETNEKLFF.

The chain employs TRBV28 and TRBJ1-5; the D is unclear. Trimming left V 6 bases short and J 4 bases short, with 4 bases between. Germline CDR1 reads MDHEN; CDR2 reads SYDVKM. CDR3 size: 11 residues. The CDR3 loop reads CASSRNQPQHF. In DNA, the CDR3 is TGTGCCAGCAGCCGTAATCAGCCCCAGCATTTT.

J is TRBJ2-7 and V is TRBV11-2; 7 bases are a match to TRBD2. CDR1 is SGHAT and CDR2 is FQNNGV in the germline V gene. V lost 2 bases to trimming and J lost 6 bases; unmatched junction nucleotides: 10. The CDR3 extends over 15 amino acids. CDR3 DNA: TGTGCCAGCAGCTTATGGGCGGGAGCGACGTTCGAGCAGTACTTC. This sequence encodes CASSLWAGATFEQYF. Full variable domain (outside the CDR3, taken from reference TRBV11-2 and TRBJ2-7): EAGVAQSPRYKIIEKRQSVAFWCNPISGHATLYWYQQILGQGPKLLIQFQNNGVVDDSQLPKDRFSAERLKGVDSTLKIQPAKLEDSAVYLCASSLWAGATFEQYFGPGTRLTVT.

This clone was found once. The chain uses TRBV12-3 or TRBV12-4 and TRBJ2-5; D is unresolved. Deletions cut 5 bases from V and 1 base from J, with 8 bases between. The CDR3 spans 13 residues. In DNA, the CDR3 is TGTGCCAGCAGTCCACCGGTCCAAGAGACCCAGTACTTC. Protein: CASSPPVQETQYF.

The gene calls are TRBV3-1 (or the pseudogene TRBV3-2) and TRBJ2-7, with 9 nucleotides matching TRBD1. The CDR3 runs to 16 residues. V lost 4 bases and J lost 6; bases outside the gene matches: 13. Germline CDR1 reads LGHDT; CDR2 reads YNNKEL (reference sequence). The CDR3 region is CASSPISPGQGGEQYF. The CDR3 DNA follows: TGTGCCAGCAGCCCGATATCTCCGGGACAGGGAGGCGAGCAGTACTTC.

The chain has TRBV27 and TRBJ1-2; TRBD1 might be the D (5 bases). Deletions cut 5 bases from V and 1 base from J, with 17 bases between. Germline loops: CDR1 MNHEY, CDR2 SMNVEV (reference sequence). The CDR3 length is 16 residues. The CDR3 nucleotides are TGTGCCAGCAGTACAACTTCGCAGGGAGGTAACTATGGCTACACCTTC. Its translation is CASSTTSQGGNYGYTF.